This T cell receptor beta chain was recorded in a study of CD8+ T cells in alopecia areata listed by TCRdb under 2018. At the level of the whole study: Treated patients were enrolled in an open-label pilot trial of oral tofacitinib at 5 to 10 mg twice daily for moderate-to-severe alopecia areata. Patients on tofacitinib were biopsied at baseline and after 4 and 24 weeks of treatment, and several of the patients also had a later scalp biopsy. Scalp clonality was compared across normal scalp (n=4), patchy alopecia areata scalp (n=8), and alopecia totalis/universalis scalp (n=8). TCRbeta CDR3 regions were amplified by immunoSEQ multiplex PCR using 35 Vbeta forward and 13 Jbeta reverse primers. Tofacitinib was given for 6 to 18 months, followed by 6 months of follow-up off drug to assess delayed response and recurrence. The study used high-throughput TCRbeta sequencing to examine T cell clonal expansion in alopecia areata, in both the C3H/HeJ mouse model and human patients. On the human side, TCRbeta sequencing was run on scalp tissue and on sorted CD4+ and CD8+ peripheral blood T cells from healthy controls and from alopecia areata patients with either patchy or totalis/universalis disease. In treated patients, disease severity was measured using the SALT score, which gives the percentage of scalp surface area affected. The RNA source kit depended on sample type: the PAXgene miRNA kit for fixed scalp, the miRNeasy kit for PBMCs, and the RNeasy kit for mouse skin.

Overall study outcomes, separate from this receptor: Lesional scalp, especially in alopecia totalis/universalis, showed higher clonality and more expanded CD8+ clones than normal scalp, suggesting antigenic drive. Because the treated cohort was small and had only one nonresponder, larger studies are needed to examine links between baseline CD8+ expansion and response. Many expanded lesional clones persisted in scalp and blood during tofacitinib treatment, which may partly explain relapse after stopping treatment. Scalp TCR repertoire analysis is complicated because resident alphabeta T cells in normal human skin are also sequenced, whereas mouse skin is dominated by gammadelta T cells. Shared TCR sequences between patients were less evident than in mice, which may be partly attributable to HLA diversity in the patient population. Tofacitinib significantly decreased scalp clonality and the number of expanded CD8+ clones among the top 100 scalp clones.

According to the germline V gene, CDR1 reads SGHRS and CDR2 reads YFSETQ. The CDR3 runs 15 amino acids, cysteine and phenylalanine included. Only the CDR3 portion is preserved as DNA: 45 bases, with reading frame beginning at the first base. Relative to germline, V is 0 bases shorter and J is 2 bases shorter, with 9 bases between their ends. The library relied on the immunoSEQ multiplex PCR assay. To provide template for TCR sequencing, every sample had RNA extracted and reverse transcribed into cDNA. SuperScript III was used for first-strand cDNA synthesis, primed with a 2:1 mix of oligo-dT and random hexamers. A synthetic immune receptor repertoire was used to assess amplification bias, and residual bias was removed computationally. Regarding the original processing steps: Raw reads were preprocessed to remove errors, and CDR3 was defined by IMGT conventions from the conserved cysteine to phenylalanine. Clonality was calculated as 1 minus Shannon entropy normalized by log2 of the number of productive unique TCRs. Whether each scalp clone was CD4 or CD8 was inferred by checking scalp TCRbeta sequences against the CD4 and CD8 repertoires from sorted blood. TCRdb took over this immuneACCESS table, retaining in-frame rearrangements with V and J assigned. Such tables are incomplete; in checked studies, under half of the missing clones stem from an unresolved V gene, and the remainder is unexplained. The D gene and trimming were derived from the DNA, and the V and J assignments and clone size from that table. The sample includes about 210,000 clones, with about three fifths observed a single time. Roughly 4.2% of the sample is taken by the ten largest.

Concerning this clone: No antigen is known for it. Base qualities are not provided; no much larger clone lies one nucleotide away.

The time point label on this specimen signifies: less than five weeks on oral tofacitinib. The treatment or condition label of this sample denotes: oral pan-JAK inhibitor, 5-10 mg twice daily. Lesional scalp punch biopsies and peripheral blood were collected from alopecia areata patients. PBMCs were separated by density centrifugation and stained for CD3, CD4 and CD8, after which CD4+ and CD8+ T cells were sorted on a FACSAria. Specimen: CD4+ T cells sorted from blood, collected at week 4, from a patient treated with tofacitinib. This clonotype was sampled from a human donor with alopecia areata. The sequence links TRBV5-1 to TRBJ1-5; TRBD1 could be the D gene, as 5 bases match. The DNA sequence is as follows: TGCGCCAGCAGCTTGGCAGGGTTGGGCAATCAGCCCCAGCATTTT. Its translation is CASSLAGLGNQPQHF.